This T cell receptor (beta chain) appears in the sequencing data of a study of spatial heterogeneity in lung cancer (dated 2019 in TCRdb). Study-wide context: Samples were obtained from 72 patients with early-stage, untreated non-small cell lung cancer from the lung TRACERx cohort. Beta-chain transcripts were consistently detected in greater numbers than alpha-chain transcripts, which likely reflects a higher abundance of beta-chain transcripts. Follow-up PBMC samples were sequenced whenever available, and the median time to follow-up was 2 to 3 years after resection. Nonsynonymous mutation counts, determined by whole-exome sequencing of tumor tissue, were related to TCR repertoire features. In the raw uncorrected reads, each unique combination of TCR and UMI appeared more than ten times on average. In non-small cell lung cancer, the study quantitatively compared TCR alpha and beta repertoires across several tumor regions, matched nontumor lung, and blood. At surgery, hundreds of tumor regions, around 65 matched nontumor lung samples and 56 PBMC samples were TCR-sequenced for both alpha and beta chains. Paper-wide results and their limitations: Ubiquitous expanded tumor TCRs were detected in blood more often at tumor resection than at routine follow-up. Only 13 to 15 patients were included in the comparisons of baseline and follow-up blood repertoires. Confirming at a functional level the hypothesis that regional TCRs recognize regional mutations was considered to require additional single-cell paired TCR alpha and beta sequencing.

Ends trimmed: V by 6 bases, J by 7 bases; bases unmatched to a gene: 10. CDR1 and CDR2 are read off the germline V gene (reference sequence) as MNHEY and SMNVEV. The CDR3 goes from the cysteine to the phenylalanine over 16 residues. Just the 48-base CDR3 DNA is kept, in frame starting at base 1. The receptor library was made with 5' RACE. These reads were obtained on a NextSeq 500. In the TCR library protocol, a unique molecular identifier was attached to each TCR cDNA molecule so that PCR and sequencing errors could be corrected. Concerning the study's data processing: TCR identification, UMI-based error correction and CDR3 extraction were performed with Decombinator tools. Expanded TCRs were defined as those above a frequency of 2 per 1,000, corresponding to the top 1% of the tumor frequency distribution. Renyi diversity was calculated using the R vegan package after each repertoire was subsampled 100 times to 5,000 TCRs. CDR3 similarity networks were constructed using string-kernel similarity of amino acid triplets, with links drawn between CDR3s whose pairwise similarity was above 0.82. TCRdb trimmed public reads at Q25 via fastp, called clones via MiXCR and kept in-frame beta chains. Merged by CDR3 protein, the rows form single entries marked with the most common genes and DNA. V and J calls and clone size were set by TCRdb, not the authors. For this sample there are tens of thousands of distinct CDR3 sequences; about 8.2% appear just once. The ten largest clones represent 1.9% of the sample.

The label giving this sample's time point can be read as: blood at routine non-recurrence follow-up after resection. For TCR sequencing, whole RNA was extracted from tumor and nontumor lung tissue, or from cryopreserved PBMC samples, and no cell sorting was done. A patient was chosen for TCR sequencing only when enough RNA was available from at least two tumor regions. This clonotype was seen ten or more times. Its antigen target is currently unknown. Per-base qualities were not stored, and no clone one base away is much larger. Here the chain combines TRBV27 and TRBJ2-4, and TRBD2 matches 12 of the central bases. Sequencing was performed on PBMCs, taken at follow-up. The TCR was taken from a female donor with early-stage non-small cell lung cancer. The DNA reads as follows: TGTGCCAGCAGGGAGACTAGCGGGAGATTCTGGAACATTCAGTACTTC. The encoded protein is CASRETSGRFWNIQYF.